This TCR beta chain was obtained from a study of cytomegalovirus exposure and HLA in healthy donors. Study conclusions and caveats: Trimming of TCR beta V- and J-genes showed a link, identified in a later analysis, to a missense DCLRE1C variant.

The germline CDR1 and CDR2 sequences are MDHEN and SYDVKM. Trimming took 5 bases from V and 5 from J, leaving 31 bases between them. This CDR3 spans 19 amino acids. Primers: 60 Vbeta forward and 13 Jbeta reverse. Original processing notes: An analysis performed later counted roughly 79 million unique TCR beta chains (roughly 11 million of them shared). TCRdb keeps only in-frame clones here, not all; method: immunoSEQ multiplex PCR. V, J and clone size are taken as reported in that table, and D and trimming were inferred from the DNA itself. The data hold about 150,000 clones, with 76% observed a single time. A remark on this clone: Its antigen is unknown.

This TCR was recovered from a male donor in good health and CMV-seronegative. The sequenced sample consisted of PBMCs. The chain is built from TRBV28 and TRBJ2-7; perhaps TRBD2 as D (10 bases). The CDR3 DNA reads TGTGCCAGCAGTATCAACAGGGGGCTGAGAGCGGGAGGGCCCCACGAGCAGTACTTC. The encoded protein is CASSINRGLRAGGPHEQYF.